One sample yielded the 31 T cell receptor beta chains listed below, sequenced in a study of CD8 T cells in ankylosing spondylitis. Their antigens are not known. TCRdb re-derived calls from the 5' RACE reads in MiXCR, one entry per CDR3 protein. The data contain around 130,000 distinct CDR3 sequences, roughly a sixth of them singletons. Study results and caveats: For ankylosing spondylitis blood, a TCR beta motif of under 10 highly homologous variants appeared characteristic.

Source material: blood, either unsorted or a sorted T cell fraction (not recorded which). Receptor source: a male donor with ankylosing spondylitis.

There are many counts of this clonotype. The CDR3 region has the DNA TGCAGCGTCCTACTAGCGGGAGGGAGGTACAATGAGCAGTTCTTC. This sequence encodes CSVLLAGGRYNEQFF. V usage is TRBV29-1 and J usage is TRBJ2-1; 13 bases are shared with TRBD2. Germline lookup yields CDR1 SQVTM and CDR2 ANQGSEA. This CDR3 is 15 amino acids long. The trim removed 6 bases at V and 4 bases at J, leaving 6 bases unmatched.

This chain joins TRBV6-2 or TRBV6-3 and TRBJ2-7; D is perhaps TRBD1 or TRBD2 (5 bases each). Trimming took 4 bases from V and 3 from J, leaving 10 bases between them. Germline V gene sequence: CDR1 MNHEY, CDR2 SVGEGT. This CDR3 region has 13 residues. CDR3 nucleotides: TGTGCCAGCAGTTCCCGGGGCCGCTACGAGCAGTACTTC. Encoded protein: CASSSRGRYEQYF.

A few counts support this clonotype. The chain recombines TRBV7-9 with TRBJ1-2, with TRBD1 as a possible D gene (5 bases). This CDR3 has 13 amino acids. Trimming cost V 4 bases and J 6 bases, with 12 bases left between them. The germline gives CDR1 SEHNR, CDR2 FQNEAQ (reference sequence). The DNA for the CDR3 is TGTGCCAGCAGCTCGAACCCGGGGGATGGCTACACCTTC. Translated, it gives CASSSNPGDGYTF.

This clonotype came up a few times. CDR3 DNA sequence: TGTGCCAGCAGTACAGGCCGGGATCTTGACACCGGGGAGCTGTTTTTT. Translation: CASSTGRDLDTGELFF. V and J are TRBV6-2 or TRBV6-3 and TRBJ2-2; D may correspond to TRBD1 or TRBD2 (5 bases each). The ends were cut back, 5 bases at V and 3 bases at J, with 16 bases in the middle. Germline V gives CDR1 MNHEY, CDR2 SVGEGT. The CDR3 length is 16 residues.

V is TRBV7-2 and J is TRBJ2-3; the D gene could be TRBD1 or TRBD2 (5 bases each). Germline CDR1 reads SGHTA; CDR2 reads FQGNSA. V was trimmed by 5 bases and J by 0 bases, leaving 12 bases between them. This CDR3 spans 15 amino acids. Here the CDR3 DNA reads TGTGCCAGCAGCCCCGGGACCACTAGCACAGATACGCAGTATTTT. This encodes CASSPGTTSTDTQYF. Together with reference TRBV7-2 and TRBJ2-3, the CDR3 gives the full variable domain: GAGVSQSPSNKVTEKGKDVELRCDPISGHTALYWYRQSLGQGLEFLIYFQGNSAPDKSGLPSDRFSAERTGGSVSTLTIQRTQQEDSAVYLCASSPGTTSTDTQYFGPGTRLTVL.

The chain couples TRBV27 to TRBJ2-3; no definite D call. Germline CDR1 reads MNHEY; CDR2 reads SMNVEV (reference sequence). This CDR3 spans 14 amino acids. V gave up 7 bases and J gave up 2 bases, with 13 bases separating them. CDR3 DNA: TGTGCCAGCAATGATAGACCATACACAGATACGCAGTATTTT. This translates into CASNDRPYTDTQYF.

The chain carries TRBV2 and TRBJ1-1; no reliable D call. There are 10 residues in the CDR3. Trimming cost V 7 bases and J 8 bases, with 8 bases left between them. Germline-derived CDR1 and CDR2 are SNHLY and FYNNEI. The CDR3 DNA is TGTGCCAGCAAGGGAAGAGAAGCTTTCTTT. As protein: CASKGREAFF.

In this sample, this clonotype turned up many times. The chain combines TRBV29-1 with TRBJ2-2, with D perhaps matching TRBD2 (5 bases). Trimming cost V 7 bases and J 5 bases, with 14 bases left between them. The CDR3 consists of 13 residues. Germline CDR1 is SQVTM and CDR2 is ANQGSEA. Here the CDR3 DNA reads TGCAGCGCGTTGAGCGGTGGGACCGGGGAGCTGTTTTTT. Translated, it gives CSALSGGTGELFF.

The V and J genes are TRBV19 and TRBJ2-7, with 7 bases that match TRBD2. V lost 8 bases and J lost 2; bases outside the gene matches: 15. The CDR3 length is 16 residues. From germline, CDR1 is LNHDA and CDR2 SQIVND (reference sequence). The CDR3 spells CASSSGLREITYEQYF. CDR3 nucleotides: TGTGCCAGTTCCTCAGGGTTGCGGGAGATAACCTACGAGCAGTACTTC.

The chain combines TRBV14 with TRBJ2-7; possibly TRBD1 for D (6 bases). CDR3 size: 14 residues. Germline assignment: CDR1 SGHDN and CDR2 FVKESK. Trimming shortened V by 3 bases and J by 5 bases, and 14 bases separated the two germline ends. CDR3 amino acids: CASSHPQGEDEQYF. In DNA, the CDR3 is TGTGCCAGCAGCCACCCACAGGGTGAGGACGAGCAGTACTTC. Complete variable domain (other parts from reference TRBV14 and TRBJ2-7): EAGVTQFPSHSVIEKGQTVTLRCDPISGHDNLYWYRRVMGKEIKFLLHFVKESKQDESGMPNNRFLAERTGGTYSTLKVQPAELEDSGVYFCASSHPQGEDEQYFGPGTRLTVT.

The chain uses TRBV7-9 and TRBJ2-7, with 8 bases fitting TRBD1. With 5 bases clipped from V and 6 bases from J, the junction kept 9 bases outside the gene matches. This CDR3 is built from 14 residues. Germline CDR1 is SEHNR and CDR2 is FQNEAQ (reference sequence). CDR3 sequence (DNA): TGTGCCAGCAGCCCTCGGACAGGGTTGGGCGAGCAGTACTTC. This codes for CASSPRTGLGEQYF.

The chain joins TRBV5-1 to TRBJ2-3; a possible D gene is TRBD2 (6 bases). Germline V gene data show CDR1 as SGHRS and CDR2 as YFSETQ. V was shortened by 4 bases and J by 4 bases, with 10 bases between the two germline ends. This CDR3 has 13 residues. DNA of the CDR3: TGCGCCAGCAGCCCCGGCGGGGCAGATACGCAGTATTTT. This translates into CASSPGGADTQYF.

This clonotype occurred a few times. CDR3 coding DNA: TGTGCCAGCAGCCCCGAGCTGAGCTCCTACAATGAGCAGTTCTTC. Translating it yields CASSPELSSYNEQFF. V and J are TRBV3-1 and TRBJ2-1; no clear D. The CDR3 runs to 15 residues. CDR1 is LGHDT and CDR2 is YNNKEL in the germline V gene (reference sequence). Trimming stripped 4 bases from V and 0 bases from J, with 10 bases between.

This clonotype showed up just once. The chain combines TRBV20-1 with TRBJ2-7; D is possibly TRBD2 (6 bases). The CDR3 loop spans 13 amino acids. Deletions cut 0 bases from V and 4 bases from J, with 10 bases between. Germline lookup yields CDR1 DFQATT and CDR2 SNEGSKA (reference sequence). The CDR3 loop reads CSARDGSVYEQYF. The CDR3 DNA reads TGCAGTGCTAGAGACGGGAGCGTATACGAGCAGTACTTC.

The chain is built from TRBV15 and TRBJ2-5; tentative D call: TRBD1 (5 bases). Trimming pared 5 bases from V and 5 bases from J, leaving 21 bases between. Germline V CDR1 and CDR2: LNHNV, YYDKDF (reference sequence). The CDR3 is 16 residues long. The CDR3 DNA reads TGTGCCACCAGCCGCGCGGTCCAGGGCCGTTGGGAGACCCAGTACTTC. Amino acids: CATSRAVQGRWETQYF.

This chain joins TRBV6-2 or TRBV6-3 and TRBJ2-1; no clear D gene. Germline CDR1 MNHEY, CDR2 SVGEGT. The CDR3 covers 18 residues. The V end was cut by 2 bases, the J end by 0 bases, with 17 bases between. The CDR3 spells CASSYRAGRESSYNEQFF. In DNA, the CDR3 is TGTGCCAGCAGTTACAGAGCTGGCCGCGAGAGCTCCTACAATGAGCAGTTCTTC.

The chain recombines TRBV7-9 with TRBJ2-1, with 9 bases aligning to TRBD2. Germline CDR1 is SEHNR and CDR2 is FQNEAQ (reference sequence). Germline trimming cut 5 bases from V and 1 base from J; bases unmatched to any gene: 6. This CDR3 comprises 16 residues. CDR3 DNA sequence: TGTGCCAGCAGCGCGACTAGCGGTGCTTCCTACAATGAGCAGTTCTTC. It yields the protein CASSATSGASYNEQFF.

The V gene is TRBV11-3, the J gene TRBJ1-1; D not certain. The CDR3 is 13 residues long. Germline V gene sequence: CDR1 SGHNT, CDR2 YENEEA. V was trimmed by 3 bases and J by 7 bases, leaving 12 bases between them. The chain's CDR3 is CASSLTPGIEAFF. The CDR3 DNA is TGTGCCAGCAGCTTGACGCCGGGGATTGAAGCTTTCTTT.

This clonotype has a count of ten or more. The chain couples TRBV12-3 or TRBV12-4 to TRBJ2-1; D ambiguous. The CDR3 sequence is 14 residues long. Trimming removed 1 base from V and 3 bases from J, with 7 bases in between. CDR3 residues: CASSLVQNYNEQFF. The CDR3, as DNA: TGTGCCAGCAGTTTAGTGCAGAACTACAATGAGCAGTTCTTC.

CDR3 residues: CASSVEPNDEQFF. In nucleotides, the CDR3 is TGTGCCAGCAGCGTAGAACCCAACGATGAGCAGTTCTTC. The chain carries TRBV9 and TRBJ2-1; the D is unclear. This CDR3 has 13 residues. Germline V gives CDR1 SGDLS, CDR2 YYNGEE. Trimming shortened V by 0 bases and J by 8 bases, and 9 bases separated the two germline ends.

This clonotype was counted a single time. The chain uses TRBV12-3 or TRBV12-4 and TRBJ2-3; TRBD2 matches at 7 bases. The junction had 7 bases not matched to a gene; V was cut back by 4 bases and J by 3 bases. This CDR3 contains 15 residues. In DNA, the CDR3 is TGTGCCAGCAGTTGGGGCGGGAGCTTAACAGATACGCAGTATTTT. It specifies CASSWGGSLTDTQYF.

This chain joins TRBV27 and TRBJ2-1, with 9 bases matching TRBD2. Trimming at V came to 8 bases and at J to 9 bases, leaving 14 bases not matched to a gene. The CDR3 totals 15 residues. In germline, CDR1 is MNHEY, CDR2 SMNVEV (reference sequence). The CDR3 reads CASGRLGGRGPEQFF. CDR3 coding DNA: TGTGCCAGCGGACGTCTCGGCGGGAGGGGTCCTGAGCAGTTCTTC.

This clonotype was seen at least ten times. This chain uses TRBV28 with TRBJ2-2; D unclear. Germline CDR1 reads MDHEN; CDR2 reads SYDVKM. Trimming shortened V by 6 bases and J by 8 bases, and 10 bases separated the two germline ends. This CDR3 region has 12 residues. The CDR3 loop is CASSPFTGELFF. CDR3 DNA sequence: TGTGCCAGCAGCCCCTTCACGGGGGAGCTGTTTTTT.

The chain recombines TRBV6-1 with TRBJ2-3; 13 bases fit TRBD2. Germline values: CDR1 MNHNS, CDR2 SASEGT. The CDR3 contains 18 residues. V trimming: 6 bases; J trimming: 4 bases; junction bases outside the gene matches: 13. DNA of the CDR3: TGTGCCAGCAGACAGGGACTAGCGGGACCCACCACAGCAGATACGCAGTATTTT. Translating gives CASRQGLAGPTTADTQYF.

This clonotype was seen only a few times. The chain recombines TRBV6-1 with TRBJ1-1; a possible D gene is TRBD1 (5 bases). The germline V gene has CDR1 MNHNS and CDR2 SASEGT. The CDR3 extends over 15 amino acids. Deletions cut 7 bases from V and 3 bases from J, with 18 bases between. This chain's CDR3 is CASKFMAGRDTEAFF. Written as DNA, the CDR3 is TGTGCCAGCAAATTTATGGCCGGCAGGGACACTGAAGCTTTCTTT.

The chain couples TRBV7-9 to TRBJ2-7; the match to TRBD1 covers 7 bases. Unmatched junction bases numbered 9, after V lost 0 bases and J lost 4 bases. The CDR3 consists of 16 residues. Germline V gene lookup returns CDR1 SEHNR and CDR2 FQNEAQ (reference sequence). The CDR3 is CASSLAEDRHFYEQYF. The CDR3 DNA sequence: TGTGCCAGCAGCTTAGCGGAGGACAGGCACTTTTACGAGCAGTACTTC.

This clonotype was found many times. The chain combines TRBV5-1 with TRBJ2-2; D not certain. CDR1 is SGHRS, CDR2 YFSETQ, per germline. The CDR3 is made up of 15 amino acids. Trimming removed 4 bases at V and 1 base at J, with 11 bases between. CDR3 sequence: CASSLGVENTGELFF. Written as DNA, the CDR3 is TGCGCCAGCAGCCTCGGAGTTGAGAACACCGGGGAGCTGTTTTTT.

This rearrangement joins TRBV30 to TRBJ2-1, with 12 bases fitting TRBD2. Trimming took 7 bases from V and 4 from J; bases not matched to a gene: 5. Germline V gene data show CDR1 as GTSNPN and CDR2 as SVGIG (reference sequence). The CDR3 contains 14 residues. Here the CDR3 reads CAFDLAGGYNEQFF. CDR3 sequence (DNA): TGTGCCTTCGACCTAGCGGGAGGGTACAATGAGCAGTTCTTC.

This clonotype showed up just a few times. The rearrangement joins TRBV12-3 or TRBV12-4 to TRBJ1-2; TRBD1 matches 10 bases. The CDR3 has 15 residues. Trimming removed 5 bases from V and 4 bases from J; junction bases left unmatched: 7. The DNA of the CDR3 is TGTGCCAGCAGTCCCGGGACAGGGGTTGGCTATGGCTACACCTTC. The encoded protein is CASSPGTGVGYGYTF.

The sample holds a few counts of this clonotype. DNA for the CDR3: TGTGCCAGCAGTTTACGACTACAACAGTTCTTC. This gives the protein CASSLRLQQFF. J is TRBJ2-1 and V is TRBV27, with D maybe TRBD2 (5 bases). The CDR3 has 11 amino acids. Germline CDR1 is MNHEY and CDR2 is SMNVEV (reference sequence). V lost 2 bases, J lost 13 bases, and 9 bases lay in between.

This clonotype was seen more than once but under ten times. J is TRBJ2-2 and V is TRBV24-1; D is perhaps TRBD2 (6 bases). The CDR3 has 16 residues. Germline CDR1 is KGHDR and CDR2 is SFDVKD. Trimming took 3 bases from V and 5 from J, leaving 15 bases between them. The CDR3: CATSDTRSGRTGELFF. For the CDR3, the DNA is TGTGCCACCAGTGATACCCGTAGCGGTCGGACCGGGGAGCTGTTTTTT.